This T cell receptor beta chain was documented in a study of blood T cell repertoires in COVID-19. Study in general: Sources were T cells, B-cell-depleted T cells, or PBMCs; the material itself was cDNA or gDNA.

Some clones are missing from TCRdb's copy, which holds only in-frame ones; the method was immunoSEQ multiplex PCR. This table holds about 84,000 clones, approximately 86% found once. The J segment lost 4 bases and the V segment lost 3 bases, leaving 1 base of the junction unmatched. CDR1 and CDR2 (germline): SGDLS, YYNGEE. The CDR3 length is 13 residues. The source is an elderly woman with acute or convalescent COVID-19. The rearrangement joins TRBV9 to TRBJ2-1; TRBD2 matches at 7 bases. The specimen was peripheral blood. CDR3: CASSAGLYNEQFF. DNA of the CDR3: TGTGCCAGCAGCGCGGGACTATACAATGAGCAGTTCTTC. Full variable domain (remainder filled in from reference TRBV9 and TRBJ2-1): DSGVTQTPKHLITATGQRVTLRCSPRSGDLSVYWYQQSLDQGLQFLIQYYNGEERAKGNILERFSAQQFPDLHSELNLSSLELGDSALYFCASSAGLYNEQFFGPGTRLTVL.